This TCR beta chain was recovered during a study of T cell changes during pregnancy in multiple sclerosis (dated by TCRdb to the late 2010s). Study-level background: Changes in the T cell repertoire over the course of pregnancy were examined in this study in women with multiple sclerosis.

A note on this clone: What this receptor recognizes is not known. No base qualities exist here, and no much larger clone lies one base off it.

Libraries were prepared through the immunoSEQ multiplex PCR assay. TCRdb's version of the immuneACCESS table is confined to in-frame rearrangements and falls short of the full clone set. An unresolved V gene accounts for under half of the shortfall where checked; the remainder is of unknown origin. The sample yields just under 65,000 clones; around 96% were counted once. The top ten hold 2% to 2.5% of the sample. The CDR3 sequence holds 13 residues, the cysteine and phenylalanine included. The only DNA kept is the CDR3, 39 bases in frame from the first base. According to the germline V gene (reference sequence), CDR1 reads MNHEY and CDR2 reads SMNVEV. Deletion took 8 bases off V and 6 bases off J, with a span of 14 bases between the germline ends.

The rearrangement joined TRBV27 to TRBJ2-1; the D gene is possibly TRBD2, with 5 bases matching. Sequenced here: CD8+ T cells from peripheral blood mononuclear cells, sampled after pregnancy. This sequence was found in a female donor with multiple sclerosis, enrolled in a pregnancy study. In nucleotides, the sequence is TGTGCCAGCGGAGTGACTATCCGCAATGAGCAGTTCTTC. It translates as CASGVTIRNEQFF.